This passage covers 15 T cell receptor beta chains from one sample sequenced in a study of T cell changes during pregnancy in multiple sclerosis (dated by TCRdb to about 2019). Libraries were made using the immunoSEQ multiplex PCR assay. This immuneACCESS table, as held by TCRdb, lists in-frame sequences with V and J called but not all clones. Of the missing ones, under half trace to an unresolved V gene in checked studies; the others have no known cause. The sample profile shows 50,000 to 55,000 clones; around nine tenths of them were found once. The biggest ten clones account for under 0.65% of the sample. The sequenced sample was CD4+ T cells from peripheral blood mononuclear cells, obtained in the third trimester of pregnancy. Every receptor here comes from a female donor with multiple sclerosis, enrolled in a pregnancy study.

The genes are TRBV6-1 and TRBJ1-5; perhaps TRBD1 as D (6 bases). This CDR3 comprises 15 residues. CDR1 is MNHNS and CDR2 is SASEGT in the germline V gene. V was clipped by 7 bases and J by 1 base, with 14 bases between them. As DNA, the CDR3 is TGTGCCAGCACCCTAGAGACAGGCAGCAATCAGCCCCAGCATTTT. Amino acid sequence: CASTLETGSNQPQHF.

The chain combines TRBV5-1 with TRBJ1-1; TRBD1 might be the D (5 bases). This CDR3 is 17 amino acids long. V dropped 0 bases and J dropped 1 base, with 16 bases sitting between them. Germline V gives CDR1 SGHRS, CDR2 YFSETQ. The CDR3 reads CASSLERLAGGNTEAFF. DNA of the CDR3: TGCGCCAGCAGCTTGGAGCGTTTGGCGGGGGGGAACACTGAAGCTTTCTTT.

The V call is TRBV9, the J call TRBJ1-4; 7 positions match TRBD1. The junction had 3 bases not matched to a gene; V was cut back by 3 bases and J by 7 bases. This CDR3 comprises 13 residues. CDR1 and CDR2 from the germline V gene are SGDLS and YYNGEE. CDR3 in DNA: TGTGCCAGCAGCGACAGGGGAACTGAAAAACTGTTTTTT. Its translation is CASSDRGTEKLFF.

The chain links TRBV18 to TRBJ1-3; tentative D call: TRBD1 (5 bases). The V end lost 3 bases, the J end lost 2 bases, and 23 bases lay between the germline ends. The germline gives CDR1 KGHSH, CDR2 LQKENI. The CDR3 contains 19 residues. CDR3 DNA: TGTGCCAGCTCACCCCAAAGAAACGACAGATCTTTACCTGGAAACACCATATATTTT. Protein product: CASSPQRNDRSLPGNTIYF.

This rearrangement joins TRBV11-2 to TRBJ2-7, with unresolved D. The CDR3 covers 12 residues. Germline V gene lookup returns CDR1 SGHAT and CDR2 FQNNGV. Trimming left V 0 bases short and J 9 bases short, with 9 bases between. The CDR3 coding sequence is TGTGCCAGCAGCTTAGATGAGGTGGGGCAGTACTTC. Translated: CASSLDEVGQYF. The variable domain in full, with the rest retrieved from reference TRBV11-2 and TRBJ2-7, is EAGVAQSPRYKIIEKRQSVAFWCNPISGHATLYWYQQILGQGPKLLIQFQNNGVVDDSQLPKDRFSAERLKGVDSTLKIQPAKLEDSAVYLCASSLDEVGQYFGPGTRLTVT.

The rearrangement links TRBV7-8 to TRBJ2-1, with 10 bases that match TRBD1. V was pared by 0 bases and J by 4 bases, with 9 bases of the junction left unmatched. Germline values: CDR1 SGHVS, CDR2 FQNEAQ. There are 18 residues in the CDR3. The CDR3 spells CASSLALRDRGLYNEQFF. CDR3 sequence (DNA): TGTGCCAGCAGCTTAGCACTCCGGGACAGGGGACTATACAATGAGCAGTTCTTC.

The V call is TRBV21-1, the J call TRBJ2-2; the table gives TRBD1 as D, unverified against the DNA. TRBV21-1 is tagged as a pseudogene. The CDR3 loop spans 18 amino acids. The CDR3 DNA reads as TGTGCCAGCAGCAAAGAACCCCCCAGAAATCCGAACACCGGGGAGCTGTTTTTT. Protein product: CASSKEPPRNPNTGELFF.

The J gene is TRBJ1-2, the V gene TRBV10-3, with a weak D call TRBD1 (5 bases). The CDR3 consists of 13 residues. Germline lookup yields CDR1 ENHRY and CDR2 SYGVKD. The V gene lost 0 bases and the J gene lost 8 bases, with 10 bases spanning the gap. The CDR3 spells CAISESGQAGYTF. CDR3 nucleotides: TGTGCCATCAGTGAGTCGGGGCAGGCGGGCTACACCTTC.

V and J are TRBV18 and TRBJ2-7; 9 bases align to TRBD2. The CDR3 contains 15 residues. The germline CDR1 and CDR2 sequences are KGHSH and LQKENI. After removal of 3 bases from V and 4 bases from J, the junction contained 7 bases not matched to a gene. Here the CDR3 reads CASSPTGTSIYEQYF. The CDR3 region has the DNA TGTGCCAGCTCACCTACCGGGACTAGCATTTACGAGCAGTACTTC.

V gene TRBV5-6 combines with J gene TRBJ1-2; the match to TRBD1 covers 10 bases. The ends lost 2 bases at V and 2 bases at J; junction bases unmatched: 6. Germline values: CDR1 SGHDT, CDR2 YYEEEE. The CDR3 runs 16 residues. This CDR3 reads CASSFVPGQGNYGYTF. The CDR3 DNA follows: TGTGCCAGCAGCTTCGTCCCGGGACAGGGGAACTATGGCTACACCTTC.

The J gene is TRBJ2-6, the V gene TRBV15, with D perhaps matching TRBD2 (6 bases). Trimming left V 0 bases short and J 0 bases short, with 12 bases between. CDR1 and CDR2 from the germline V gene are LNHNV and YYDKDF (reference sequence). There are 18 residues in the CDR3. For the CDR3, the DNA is TGTGCCACCAGCAGAGATAGGGTGGGGGGCTCTGGGGCCAACGTCCTGACTTTC. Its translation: CATSRDRVGGSGANVLTF.

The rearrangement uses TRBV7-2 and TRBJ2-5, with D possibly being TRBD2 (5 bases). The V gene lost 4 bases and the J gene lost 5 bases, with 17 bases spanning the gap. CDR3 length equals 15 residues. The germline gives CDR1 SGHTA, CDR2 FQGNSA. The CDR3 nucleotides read TGTGCCAGCAGCTCCTCTAGCCTTGGGGTTGAGACCCAGTACTTC. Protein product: CASSSSSLGVETQYF.

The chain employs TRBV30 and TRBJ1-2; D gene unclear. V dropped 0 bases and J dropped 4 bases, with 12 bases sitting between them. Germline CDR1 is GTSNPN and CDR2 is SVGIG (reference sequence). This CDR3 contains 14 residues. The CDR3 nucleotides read TGTGCCTGGAGTGTCCCAGCGACCCTCTATGGCTACACCTTC. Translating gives CAWSVPATLYGYTF.

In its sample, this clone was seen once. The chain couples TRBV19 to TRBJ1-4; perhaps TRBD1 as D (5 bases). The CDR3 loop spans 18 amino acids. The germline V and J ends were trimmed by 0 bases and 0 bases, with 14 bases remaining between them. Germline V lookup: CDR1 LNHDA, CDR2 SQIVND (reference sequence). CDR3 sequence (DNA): TGTGCCAGTAGTATAGAGCGGGGGGACTCCGCAACTAATGAAAAACTGTTTTTT. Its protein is CASSIERGDSATNEKLFF. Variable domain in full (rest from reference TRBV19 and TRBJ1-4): DGGITQSPKYLFRKEGQNVTLSCEQNLNHDAMYWYRQDPGQGLRLIYYSQIVNDFQKGDIAEGYSVSREKKESFPLTVTSAQKNPTAFYLCASSIERGDSATNEKLFFGSGTQLSVL.

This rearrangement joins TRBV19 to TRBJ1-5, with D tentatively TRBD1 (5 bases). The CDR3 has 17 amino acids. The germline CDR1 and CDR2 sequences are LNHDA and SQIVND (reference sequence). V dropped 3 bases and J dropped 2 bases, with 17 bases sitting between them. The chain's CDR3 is CASSIWVGGYGNQPQHF. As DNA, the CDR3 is TGTGCCAGTAGTATCTGGGTGGGGGGGTACGGCAATCAGCCCCAGCATTTT.